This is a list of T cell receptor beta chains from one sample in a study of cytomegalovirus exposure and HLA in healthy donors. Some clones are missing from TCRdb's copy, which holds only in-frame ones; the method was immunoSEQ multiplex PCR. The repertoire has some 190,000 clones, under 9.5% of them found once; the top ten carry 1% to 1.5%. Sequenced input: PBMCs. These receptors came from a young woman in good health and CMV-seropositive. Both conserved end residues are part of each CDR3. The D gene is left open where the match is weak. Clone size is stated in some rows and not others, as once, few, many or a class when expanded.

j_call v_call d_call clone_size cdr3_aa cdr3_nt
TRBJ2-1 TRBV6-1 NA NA CASRYSGNNEQFF TGTGCCAGCAGATATAGCGGAAACAATGAGCAGTTCTTC
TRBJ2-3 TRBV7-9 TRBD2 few CASSGRLAGGRGFTDTQYF TGTGCCAGCAGCGGAAGACTAGCGGGAGGGCGCGGCTTCACAGATACGCAGTATTTT
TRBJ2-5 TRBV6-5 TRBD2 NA CASSYGREGETQYF TGTGCCAGCAGTTACGGCAGGGAGGGAGAGACCCAGTACTTC
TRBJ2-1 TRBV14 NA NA CASSLRLGNEQFF TGTGCCAGCAGCCTTCGACTAGGGAATGAGCAGTTCTTC
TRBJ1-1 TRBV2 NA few CAGKTQGVNTEAFF TGTGCCGGGAAGACGCAAGGGGTGAACACTGAAGCTTTCTTT
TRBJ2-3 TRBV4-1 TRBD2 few CASRAGGRTDTQYF TGCGCCAGCAGGGCGGGAGGGAGGACAGATACGCAGTATTTT
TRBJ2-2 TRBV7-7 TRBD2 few CASSLSGSLNTGELFF TGTGCCAGCAGCTTAAGCGGGAGCCTGAACACCGGGGAGCTGTTTTTT
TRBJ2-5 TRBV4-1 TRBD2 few CASSQGLAGSMETQYF TGCGCCAGCAGCCAGGGACTAGCGGGAAGTATGGAGACCCAGTACTTC
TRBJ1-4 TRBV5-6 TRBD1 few CASSLGDRDGEKLFF TGTGCCAGCAGCTTGGGGGACAGGGACGGGGAAAAACTGTTTTTT
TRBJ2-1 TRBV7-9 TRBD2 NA CASSPPGGNHNEQFF TGTGCCAGCAGCCCCCCGGGAGGGAACCACAATGAGCAGTTCTTC
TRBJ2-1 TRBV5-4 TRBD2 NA CASSLGLAARGAYNEQFF TGTGCCAGCAGCTTGGGACTAGCGGCACGGGGGGCCTACAATGAGCAGTTCTTC
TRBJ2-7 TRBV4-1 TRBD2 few CASSQVPGLAGGFYEQYF TGCGCCAGCAGCCAAGTGCCGGGACTAGCGGGAGGCTTCTACGAGCAGTACTTC
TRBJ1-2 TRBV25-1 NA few CASKHANYGYTF TGTGCCAGCAAGCACGCTAACTATGGCTACACCTTC
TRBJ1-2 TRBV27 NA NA CASSFGGENGYTF TGTGCCAGCAGTTTCGGGGGGGAAAATGGCTACACCTTC
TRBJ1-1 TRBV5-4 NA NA CASSPVPLGTEAFF TGTGCCAGCAGCCCCGTACCGCTCGGCACTGAAGCTTTCTTT
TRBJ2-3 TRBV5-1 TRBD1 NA CASGKDDRVITDTQYF TGCGCCAGCGGGAAGGATGACAGGGTGATCACAGATACGCAGTATTTT
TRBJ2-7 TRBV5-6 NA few CASSLETRRTPPYEQYF TGTGCCAGCAGCTTGGAGACACGCCGGACTCCTCCCTACGAGCAGTACTTC
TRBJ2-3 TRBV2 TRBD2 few CASSEERGPISTQYF TGTGCCAGCAGTGAAGAGCGGGGGCCAATTTCAACGCAGTATTTT
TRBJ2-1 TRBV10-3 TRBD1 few CAISSSTGGVLRSYNEQFF TGTGCCATCAGTAGCTCTACAGGGGGCGTTTTAAGGTCCTACAATGAGCAGTTCTTC
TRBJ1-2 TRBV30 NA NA CAWSTGPGEYGYTF TGTGCCTGGAGCACGGGCCCGGGGGAGTATGGCTACACCTTC
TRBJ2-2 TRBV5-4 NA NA CASSPGGFGELFF TGTGCCAGCAGCCCGGGTGGTTTCGGGGAGCTGTTTTTT
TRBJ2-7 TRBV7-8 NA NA CASSLVARQQGEQYF TGTGCCAGCAGCTTAGTTGCCAGGCAGCAAGGAGAGCAGTACTTC
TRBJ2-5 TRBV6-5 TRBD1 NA CASSQLDRRETQYF TGTGCCAGCAGCCAACTGGACAGGAGAGAGACCCAGTACTTC
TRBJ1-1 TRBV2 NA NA CASNRERDTEAFF TGTGCCAGCAACCGCGAGAGGGACACTGAAGCTTTCTTT
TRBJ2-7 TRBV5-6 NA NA CASSLGGHPYEQYF TGTGCCAGCAGCTTGGGAGGGCACCCCTACGAGCAGTACTTC
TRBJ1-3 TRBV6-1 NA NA CASSAFPLLAGNTIYF TGTGCCAGCAGTGCGTTCCCGTTACTTGCTGGAAACACCATATATTTT
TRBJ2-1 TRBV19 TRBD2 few CASSTQNGRESEQFF TGTGCCAGTAGTACCCAGAACGGGAGGGAGAGTGAGCAGTTCTTC
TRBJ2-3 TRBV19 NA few CASSIKIIGRSTDTQYF TGTGCCAGTAGTATAAAAATAATAGGGAGGAGCACAGATACGCAGTATTTT
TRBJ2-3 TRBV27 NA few CASSLTGQLQDTQYF TGTGCCAGCAGTTTAACCGGACAGCTCCAAGATACGCAGTATTTT
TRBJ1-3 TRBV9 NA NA CASSVDNGNTIYF TGTGCCAGCAGCGTAGATAATGGAAACACCATATATTTT
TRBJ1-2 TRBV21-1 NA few CASSKGENWVRNYGYTF TGTGCCAGCAGCAAAGGGGAGAATTGGGTTCGTAACTATGGCTACACCTTC
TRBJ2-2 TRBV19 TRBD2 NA CASNAPAGVWLTGELFF TGTGCCAGTAACGCTCCAGCGGGAGTTTGGCTCACCGGGGAGCTGTTTTTT
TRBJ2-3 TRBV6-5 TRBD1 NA CASQTGGPPGDTQYF TGTGCCAGCCAAACAGGGGGCCCACCAGGAGATACGCAGTATTTT
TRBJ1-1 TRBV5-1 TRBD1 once CASRAQGVNHTEAFF TGCGCCAGCAGAGCGCAGGGGGTTAATCACACTGAAGCTTTCTTT
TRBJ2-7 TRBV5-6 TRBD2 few CASSGVGGSFSYEQYF TGTGCCAGCAGCGGGGTCGGGGGGTCTTTTTCCTACGAGCAGTACTTC
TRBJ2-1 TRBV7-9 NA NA CASSLEGLYNEQFF TGTGCCAGCAGCTTAGAGGGACTTTACAATGAGCAGTTCTTC
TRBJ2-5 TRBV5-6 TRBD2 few CASSYNGLAGRTKQETQYF TGTGCCAGCAGTTATAACGGACTAGCGGGACGAACTAAACAAGAGACCCAGTACTTC
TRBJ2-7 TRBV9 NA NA CASSSISSYEQYF TGTGCCAGCAGCTCCATTAGCTCCTACGAGCAGTACTTC
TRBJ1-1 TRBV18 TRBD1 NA CASSLTGGGTEAFF TGTGCCAGCTCACTAACAGGGGGCGGCACTGAAGCTTTCTTT
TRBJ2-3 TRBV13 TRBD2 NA CASSWIAGGFTDTQYF TGTGCCAGCAGCTGGATAGCGGGAGGATTCACAGATACGCAGTATTTT
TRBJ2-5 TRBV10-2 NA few CASSESIVPGVEETQYF TGCGCCAGCAGTGAGTCGATAGTCCCAGGGGTGGAAGAGACCCAGTACTTC